The 29 T cell receptor beta chains below come from one sample, sequenced in a study of control samples from healthy donors and cancer patients. Sequenced by immunoSEQ multiplex PCR; TCRdb stores in-frame clones only, minus some. Of approximately 150,000 clones listed, around 90% are singletons. Specimen: blood. Receptors originate from a man aged 25-45 years in good health.

This clone was found once. The V gene is TRBV5-4, the J gene TRBJ2-7; 7 bases match TRBD1. V trimming: 0 bases; J trimming: 4 bases; junction bases outside the gene matches: 4. Germline assignment: CDR1 SGHNT and CDR2 YYREEE (reference sequence). The CDR3 runs 14 residues. This chain's CDR3 is CASSLGQGIYEQYF. In nucleotides, the CDR3 is TGTGCCAGCAGCTTGGGACAGGGAATATACGAGCAGTACTTC.

V usage is TRBV30 and J usage is TRBJ2-1, with D possibly being TRBD2 (6 bases). Looked up from germline, CDR1 is GTSNPN and CDR2 is SVGIG (reference sequence). CDR3 length: 14 amino acids. The V and J ends lost 5 bases and 6 bases respectively, with 17 bases between them. CDR3 DNA: TGTGCCTGGGGGGGAGGAGCCGGCCTCAATGAGCAGTTCTTC. This encodes CAWGGGAGLNEQFF.

The rearrangement joins TRBV30 to TRBJ2-7; D gene unclear. The CDR3 consists of 11 residues. Germline V gene data show CDR1 as GTSNPN and CDR2 as SVGIG (reference sequence). The ends were cut back, 3 bases at V and 0 bases at J, with 3 bases in the middle. In DNA, the CDR3 is TGTGCCTGGAGCAGCTCCTACGAGCAGTACTTC. It is translated as CAWSSSYEQYF.

V gene TRBV5-6 combines with J gene TRBJ2-3; 8 nucleotides align to TRBD2. This CDR3 comprises 15 residues. V shed 0 bases, J shed 3 bases, and the junction held 3 bases outside the gene matches. Per germline, CDR1 SGHDT and CDR2 YYEEEE. CDR3 coding DNA: TGTGCCAGCAGCTTGGCATTAGCGGGAACAGATACGCAGTATTTT. It translates to CASSLALAGTDTQYF.

The chain uses TRBV25-1 and TRBJ2-5, with 8 bases matching TRBD1. This CDR3 region has 14 residues. The V and J ends lost 3 bases and 2 bases, in that order; junction bases with no gene match: 2. Germline V gene lookup returns CDR1 MGHDK and CDR2 SYGVNS. DNA of the CDR3: TGTGCCAGCAGTGAGAACAGGGGGCAAGAGACCCAGTACTTC. This codes for CASSENRGQETQYF.

In its sample, this clone was seen once. V gene TRBV2 combines with J gene TRBJ2-7, with 10 bases identical to TRBD1. This CDR3 has 14 amino acids. Germline values: CDR1 SNHLY, CDR2 FYNNEI. V trimming: 6 bases; J trimming: 2 bases; junction bases outside the gene matches: 4. In DNA, the CDR3 is TGTGCCAGCAGCCTCGGGACAGGGGCCTACGAGCAGTACTTC. Encoded protein: CASSLGTGAYEQYF. The complete variable domain, with remaining parts taken from reference TRBV2 and TRBJ2-7, reads EPEVTQTPSHQVTQMGQEVILRCVPISNHLYFYWYRQILGQKVEFLVSFYNNEISEKSEIFDDQFSVERPDGSNFTLKIRSTKLEDSAMYFCASSLGTGAYEQYFGPGTRLTVT.

V and J are TRBV5-1 and TRBJ1-2; weak D call: TRBD1 (5 bases). The germline V and J ends were trimmed by 4 bases and 6 bases, with 16 bases remaining between them. In germline, CDR1 is SGHRS, CDR2 YFSETQ. This CDR3 comprises 14 residues. CDR3 sequence: CASSPYGRGDGYTF. The CDR3 region has the DNA TGCGCCAGCAGCCCCTACGGTCGGGGGGATGGCTACACCTTC.

CDR3 region: CASSLGQGSSGELFF. The CDR3 coding sequence is TGCGCCAGCAGCCTGGGACAGGGGAGCTCCGGGGAGCTGTTTTTT. V gene TRBV4-1 combines with J gene TRBJ2-2, with 10 bases matching TRBD1. Unmatched junction bases numbered 5, after V lost 4 bases and J lost 6 bases. The CDR3 runs to 15 residues. CDR1 MGHRA and CDR2 YSYEKL come from the germline V gene.

This rearrangement joins TRBV7-2 to TRBJ2-3; no definite D call. Germline lookup yields CDR1 SGHTA and CDR2 FQGNSA. There are 14 residues in the CDR3. Trimming shortened V by 1 base and J by 2 bases, and 7 bases separated the two germline ends. As DNA, the CDR3 is TGTGCCAGCAGCTTAGATGGGCCCACAGATACGCAGTATTTT. Its protein is CASSLDGPTDTQYF. Looking up the rest from reference TRBV7-2 and TRBJ2-3 gives the full variable domain: GAGVSQSPSNKVTEKGKDVELRCDPISGHTALYWYRQSLGQGLEFLIYFQGNSAPDKSGLPSDRFSAERTGGSVSTLTIQRTQQEDSAVYLCASSLDGPTDTQYFGPGTRLTVL.

This chain links TRBV5-4 with TRBJ2-4, with D hard to call. Trimming took off 2 bases at V and 6 bases at J, with 12 bases between the two ends. CDR1 and CDR2 from the germline V gene are SGHNT and YYREEE (reference sequence). The CDR3 spans 14 residues. CDR3 nucleotides: TGTGCCAGCAGCTTTGAAGAAGGCGGAAACATTCAGTACTTC. Its translation: CASSFEEGGNIQYF.

This chain joins TRBV6-5 and TRBJ2-3; the D gene could be TRBD1 or TRBD2 (5 bases each). Trimming took 0 bases from V and 5 from J, leaving 15 bases between them. This CDR3 is built from 16 residues. Germline CDR1 and CDR2: MNHEY and SVGAGI. The CDR3 spells CASSYSAARAGDTQYF. CDR3 in DNA: TGTGCCAGCAGTTACTCTGCGGCCAGGGCGGGAGATACGCAGTATTTT.

The chain is built from TRBV7-9 and TRBJ2-1, with a weak D call TRBD1 (6 bases). The CDR3 extends over 16 amino acids. Per germline, CDR1 SEHNR and CDR2 FQNEAQ (reference sequence). The germline V and J ends were trimmed by 0 bases and 5 bases, with 14 bases remaining between them. DNA for the CDR3: TGTGCCAGCAGCTTAGCGGGGGCTGGGGTCCACAATGAGCAGTTCTTC. It specifies CASSLAGAGVHNEQFF.

The genes are TRBV24-1 and TRBJ1-4; the match to TRBD1 covers 7 bases. CDR3 length equals 15 residues. Per the germline V gene, CDR1 is KGHDR and CDR2 is SFDVKD. V lost 9 bases, J lost 7 bases, and 13 bases stayed unmatched. The CDR3 bases are TGTGCCACCGGCCTTCCGACAGGGTACGGTGAAAAACTGTTTTTT. The encoded protein is CATGLPTGYGEKLFF.

This clone was observed once. The chain couples TRBV15 to TRBJ1-5; no clear D. V was trimmed by 0 bases and J by 6 bases, leaving 12 bases between them. The CDR3 consists of 15 residues. Germline CDR1 reads LNHNV; CDR2 reads YYDKDF (reference sequence). The CDR3 nucleotides are TGTGCCACCAGCAGAGATCTGGGTTTGAGTCAGCCCCAGCATTTT. Residues: CATSRDLGLSQPQHF.

This rearrangement joins TRBV9 to TRBJ2-3; the D gene could be TRBD1 or TRBD2 (6 bases each). This CDR3 has 14 amino acids. Germline V gene sequence: CDR1 SGDLS, CDR2 YYNGEE. Trimming removed 3 bases at V and 0 bases at J, with 8 bases between. CDR3 protein: CASSGGASTDTQYF. Written as DNA, the CDR3 is TGTGCCAGCAGCGGGGGGGCGAGCACAGATACGCAGTATTTT.

The rearrangement uses TRBV7-2 and TRBJ1-6; D not resolved. Germline lookup yields CDR1 SGHTA and CDR2 FQGNSA. V lost 6 bases and J lost 8, with 5 bases in between. This CDR3 has 11 residues. As DNA, the CDR3 is TGTGCCAGCAGTAAGGATTCACCCCTCCACTTT. Translation: CASSKDSPLHF.

The V gene is TRBV3-1 (or the pseudogene TRBV3-2), the J gene TRBJ2-7; D may match TRBD1 or TRBD2 (6 bases each). CDR3 length: 14 residues. Trimming pared 5 bases from V and 3 bases from J, leaving 14 bases between. Germline V gene data show CDR1 as LGHDT and CDR2 as YNNKEL (reference sequence). The CDR3 DNA reads as TGTGCCAGCAGCGAAACGGGGGACATCTACGAGCAGTACTTC. Translated: CASSETGDIYEQYF.

The V and J genes are TRBV9 and TRBJ2-1, with 7 bases fitting TRBD2. The CDR3 length is 16 residues. Germline CDR1 SGDLS, CDR2 YYNGEE. Trimming at V came to 3 bases and at J to 6 bases, leaving 12 bases not matched to a gene. CDR3 sequence (DNA): TGTGCCAGCAGCGCCCTATCTAGCGGAGTTGGCAATGAGCAGTTCTTC. Its protein product is CASSALSSGVGNEQFF.

The chain employs TRBV18 and TRBJ2-5; D gene unclear. Per the germline V gene, CDR1 is KGHSH and CDR2 is LQKENI. CDR3 size: 14 residues. The V and J ends lost 4 bases and 1 base respectively, with 10 bases between them. This CDR3 reads CASSLADPQETQYF. CDR3 in DNA: TGTGCCAGCTCACTTGCGGATCCCCAAGAGACCCAGTACTTC.

V usage is TRBV19 and J usage is TRBJ1-3; D is possibly TRBD1 (6 bases). Germline-derived CDR1 and CDR2 are LNHDA and SQIVND (reference sequence). V gave up 7 bases and J gave up 4 bases, with 14 bases separating them. This CDR3 has 14 amino acids. CDR3 residues: CASTSQGTGNTIYF. The CDR3 DNA sequence: TGTGCCAGTACCTCACAGGGTACGGGAAACACCATATATTTT.

This clone has only one observation. The V call is TRBV24-1, the J call TRBJ2-1; D unclear. V was trimmed by 1 base and J by 4 bases, leaving 7 bases between them. This CDR3 comprises 14 residues. CDR1 KGHDR and CDR2 SFDVKD come from the germline V gene. CDR3 protein: CATSDFGTYNEQFF. The CDR3 DNA sequence: TGTGCCACCAGTGATTTCGGCACGTACAATGAGCAGTTCTTC.

In this sample, this clone turned up once. This rearrangement joins TRBV7-3 to TRBJ2-7; no clear D gene. V was shortened by 5 bases and J by 4 bases, with 12 bases between the two germline ends. Looked up from germline, CDR1 is SGHTA and CDR2 is FQGTGA. The CDR3 covers 13 residues. CDR3 sequence: CASSRELGYEQYF. The CDR3, as DNA: TGTGCCAGCAGCCGAGAGTTGGGATACGAGCAGTACTTC.

The CDR3 here is CASSGTGFGETQYF. The CDR3 nucleotides are TGTGCCAGCAGCGGGACAGGGTTTGGAGAGACCCAGTACTTC. The V gene is TRBV9, the J gene TRBJ2-5, with 8 bases lining up with TRBD1. V lost 3 bases, J lost 4 bases, and 5 bases stayed unmatched. The CDR3 has 14 residues. The germline V gene encodes CDR1 SGDLS and CDR2 YYNGEE. The complete variable domain, with remaining parts taken from reference TRBV9 and TRBJ2-5, reads DSGVTQTPKHLITATGQRVTLRCSPRSGDLSVYWYQQSLDQGLQFLIQYYNGEERAKGNILERFSAQQFPDLHSELNLSSLELGDSALYFCASSGTGFGETQYFGPGTRLLVL.

This sequence joins TRBV24-1 and TRBJ2-5; 10 bases agree with TRBD2. The CDR3 runs 15 residues. The germline CDR1 and CDR2 sequences are KGHDR and SFDVKD. V shed 7 bases and J 0 bases; nucleotides not matched to a gene: 4. For the CDR3, the DNA is TGTGCCACCAGCCTAGCGGGAGCCTACCAAGAGACCCAGTACTTC. Residues: CATSLAGAYQETQYF.

This chain links TRBV9 with TRBJ2-3, with no clear D. Trimming removed 2 bases from V and 2 bases from J, with 9 bases in between. This CDR3 comprises 14 residues. Germline V gene sequence: CDR1 SGDLS, CDR2 YYNGEE. The CDR3 spells CASSVSHITDTQYF. CDR3 coding DNA: TGTGCCAGCAGCGTTTCGCACATCACAGATACGCAGTATTTT.

This chain joins TRBV24-1 and TRBJ1-1; TRBD1 might be the D (6 bases). This CDR3 contains 13 residues. V lost 7 bases and J 0 bases, leaving 8 bases between the germline ends. Germline V gives CDR1 KGHDR, CDR2 SFDVKD. CDR3 bases: TGTGCCACCAGAACAGGGTTGAACACTGAAGCTTTCTTT. This translates into CATRTGLNTEAFF.

The CDR3 loop reads CATSTSSGHSEQYF. DNA of the CDR3: TGTGCCACCAGCACTTCCTCGGGGCACTCCGAGCAGTACTTC. This chain connects TRBV15 to TRBJ2-7; D is possibly TRBD1 or TRBD2 (5 bases each). Germline V gives CDR1 LNHNV, CDR2 YYDKDF (reference sequence). This CDR3 has 14 residues. V lost 4 bases and J 6 bases, leaving 16 bases between the germline ends.

The chain recombines TRBV29-1 with TRBJ1-1; TRBD1 is a possible D gene (5 bases). This CDR3 has 12 amino acids. V gave up 7 bases and J gave up 8 bases, with 17 bases separating them. Looked up from germline, CDR1 is SQVTM and CDR2 is ANQGSEA. CDR3: CSALGVTQEAFF. The CDR3 nucleotides read TGCAGCGCCCTGGGGGTAACCCAAGAAGCTTTCTTT.

This chain uses TRBV7-9 with TRBJ2-5, with 11 bases aligning to TRBD2. The CDR3 is 18 amino acids. Unmatched junction bases numbered 9, after V lost 1 base and J lost 2 bases. CDR1 and CDR2 (germline): SEHNR, FQNEAQ (reference sequence). The CDR3 DNA reads as TGTGCCAGCAGCTTAGGTAGCGGGGGGGCTGGATCGCAAGAGACCCAGTACTTC. Its translation is CASSLGSGGAGSQETQYF.